This T cell receptor beta chain was profiled in a study of blood T cell repertoires in COVID-19. Study details: Acute and convalescent COVID-19 samples came from the United States, Italy and Spain. Sample material is recorded as cDNA or gDNA derived from T cells, B-cell-depleted T cells, or PBMCs.

This CDR3 has 14 amino acids. Germline V lookup: CDR1 SGDLS, CDR2 YYNGEE. With 3 bases removed from V and 8 bases from J, the gap between germline ends came to 16 bases. The authors' processing: Reference gene primer amplification yielded estimated nucleated cell counts. TCRdb keeps only in-frame clones here, not all; method: immunoSEQ multiplex PCR. From that table come the V and J calls and clone size; the DNA was used to work out D and trimming. The top ten hold 0.7% to 0.85% of the sample, which has about 240,000 clones, 70% to 90% seen once. The receptor's source is a woman between 25 and 40 years old with acute or convalescent COVID-19. Sequenced sample: peripheral blood. This chain joins TRBV9 and TRBJ2-3, with D hard to call. The CDR3 sequence: CASSADTRFGTQYF. CDR3 sequence (DNA): TGTGCCAGCAGCGCCGACACTCGTTTTGGTACGCAGTATTTT.